The 25 T cell receptor beta chains below come from one sample, sequenced in a study of shared clonotypes between healthy human individuals. Assay used: immunoSEQ multiplex PCR; TCRdb lists only in-frame clones, some missing. The data contain millions of clones, about 95% of them seen just once; the ten biggest clones take up around 1.1%. Terminally differentiated effector memory CD45RA+ cells were excluded by CCR7 positive selection of CD45RO-negative cells. The specimen was naive CD8+ T cells sorted from blood. The receptors were gathered from a man aged 18 to 29 in good health.

This clone was detected once. The CDR3 reads CASSQDRGGQDNEQFF. DNA of the CDR3: TGTGCCAGCAGCCAAGACCGCGGGGGGCAAGACAATGAGCAGTTCTTC. V usage is TRBV14 and J usage is TRBJ2-1; the match to TRBD2 covers 8 bases. The CDR3 is 16 residues long. Germline V gene sequence: CDR1 SGHDN, CDR2 FVKESK. V was clipped by 0 bases and J by 5 bases; unmatched bases: 6. Using reference TRBV14 and TRBJ2-1 for the parts outside the CDR3, the full variable domain is EAGVTQFPSHSVIEKGQTVTLRCDPISGHDNLYWYRRVMGKEIKFLLHFVKESKQDESGMPNNRFLAERTGGTYSTLKVQPAELEDSGVYFCASSQDRGGQDNEQFFGPGTRLTVL.

The chain couples TRBV6-5 to TRBJ2-7; 13 nucleotides match TRBD2. The CDR3 spans 16 residues. CDR1 and CDR2 from the germline V gene are MNHEY and SVGAGI. V dropped 2 bases and J dropped 1; count of bases not matched to a gene: 2. The CDR3 reads CASSYGGLAGSYEQYF. The CDR3 DNA follows: TGTGCCAGCAGTTACGGGGGACTAGCGGGATCCTACGAGCAGTACTTC.

This chain links TRBV30 with TRBJ1-6; D is unclear. The CDR3 runs 15 residues. CDR1 and CDR2 (germline): GTSNPN, SVGIG (reference sequence). V shed 0 bases and J shed 8 bases, with 14 bases lying between them. CDR3 DNA sequence: TGTGCCTGGAGTGTACTGTCCGGCCATGATTCACCCCTCCACTTT. Translating it yields CAWSVLSGHDSPLHF.

This rearrangement joins TRBV5-6 to TRBJ2-7; the D gene is possibly TRBD2 (6 bases). The V end lost 6 bases, the J end lost 3 bases, and 13 bases lay between the germline ends. The CDR3 consists of 13 residues. Germline CDR1 SGHDT, CDR2 YYEEEE. In DNA, the CDR3 is TGTGCCAGCACCCAAGGTAGCGGCTACGAGCAGTACTTC. It is translated as CASTQGSGYEQYF.

The chain links TRBV4-3 to TRBJ2-3, with D tentatively TRBD1 or TRBD2 (5 bases each). This CDR3 comprises 16 residues. CDR1 and CDR2 (germline): LGHNA, YSLEER. Trimming cost V 0 bases and J 4 bases, with 14 bases left between them. The CDR3 region has the DNA TGCGCCAGCAGCCAAGATTACGGGACGGTCGCAGATACGCAGTATTTT. This codes for CASSQDYGTVADTQYF.

This chain connects TRBV5-5 to TRBJ2-7, with 7 bases that match TRBD1. This CDR3 spans 15 amino acids. After removal of 0 bases from V and 3 bases from J, the junction contained 6 bases not matched to a gene. Germline assignment: CDR1 SGHKS and CDR2 YYEKEE (reference sequence). The CDR3: CASSLGWTGIYEQYF. In nucleotides, the CDR3 is TGTGCCAGCAGCTTGGGGTGGACAGGCATCTACGAGCAGTACTTC. Full variable domain (outside the CDR3, taken from reference TRBV5-5 and TRBJ2-7): DAGVTQSPTHLIKTRGQQVTLRCSPISGHKSVSWYQQVLGQGPQFIFQYYEKEERGRGNFPDRFSARQFPNYSSELNVNALLLGDSALYLCASSLGWTGIYEQYFGPGTRLTVT.

The DNA for the CDR3 is TGTGCCAGCAGCCCTACATTGGAGACCCAGTACTTC. Residues: CASSPTLETQYF. V is TRBV7-9 and J is TRBJ2-5; D uncertain. The CDR3 totals 12 residues. Germline V gene data show CDR1 as SEHNR and CDR2 as FQNEAQ (reference sequence). The V end was cut by 5 bases, the J end by 5 bases, with 9 bases between.

The chain recombines TRBV7-8 with TRBJ1-3; D unresolved. CDR1 and CDR2 from the germline V gene are SGHVS and FQNEAQ. The CDR3 has 16 residues. Trimming pared 0 bases from V and 0 bases from J, leaving 9 bases between. This CDR3 reads CASSLALEGSGNTIYF. In DNA, the CDR3 is TGTGCCAGCAGCTTAGCACTCGAGGGCTCTGGAAACACCATATATTTT.

This clone was found once. V usage is TRBV6-5 and J usage is TRBJ2-5; D uncertain. Germline CDR1 and CDR2: MNHEY and SVGAGI. The V gene lost 6 bases and the J gene lost 1 base, with 12 bases spanning the gap. CDR3 length: 14 residues. CDR3 in amino acids: CASRPRLPQETQYF. The CDR3 nucleotides are TGTGCCAGCAGGCCCCGCCTGCCCCAAGAGACCCAGTACTTC.

The genes are TRBV7-9 and TRBJ2-5; 8 nucleotides line up with TRBD2. Losses at the gene ends were 1 base for V and 3 bases for J; bases not matched to a gene: 4. Germline CDR1 reads SEHNR; CDR2 reads FQNEAQ (reference sequence). The CDR3 sequence is 15 residues long. The DNA for the CDR3 is TGTGCCAGCAGCTTAGTAGCGGGAAGGGAAGAGACCCAGTACTTC. Its protein product is CASSLVAGREETQYF. The whole variable domain, remainder taken from reference TRBV7-9 and TRBJ2-5, is DTGVSQNPRHKITKRGQNVTFRCDPISEHNRLYWYRQTLGQGPEFLTYFQNEAQLEKSRLLSDRFSAERPKGSFSTLEIQRTEQGDSAMYLCASSLVAGREETQYFGPGTRLLVL.

The V call is TRBV7-6, the J call TRBJ2-3; no clear D gene. The CDR3 runs 13 residues. V dropped 2 bases and J dropped 0 bases, with 3 bases sitting between them. Germline V gene data show CDR1 as SGHVS and CDR2 as FNYEAQ. The CDR3 bases are TGTGCCAGCAGCTTAAGCAGCACAGATACGCAGTATTTT. Amino acids: CASSLSSTDTQYF. Based on the CDR3 plus reference TRBV7-6 and TRBJ2-3, the full variable domain is GAGVSQSPRYKVTKRGQDVALRCDPISGHVSLYWYRQALGQGPEFLTYFNYEAQQDKSGLPNDRFSAERPEGSISTLTIQRTEQRDSAMYRCASSLSSTDTQYFGPGTRLTVL.

Details on this clone: Different DNA sequences within this sample yield the same CDR3. The rearrangement joins TRBV9 to TRBJ2-7; a possible D gene is TRBD2 (7 bases). With 0 bases removed from V and 2 bases from J, the gap between germline ends came to 12 bases. Germline assignment: CDR1 SGDLS and CDR2 YYNGEE. This CDR3 contains 15 residues. CDR3 loop: CASSVGAGATYEQYF. CDR3 coding DNA: TGTGCCAGCAGCGTAGGGGCGGGGGCCACCTACGAGCAGTACTTC. The full variable domain, in which reference TRBV9 and TRBJ2-7 provide the parts outside the CDR3, is DSGVTQTPKHLITATGQRVTLRCSPRSGDLSVYWYQQSLDQGLQFLIQYYNGEERAKGNILERFSAQQFPDLHSELNLSSLELGDSALYFCASSVGAGATYEQYFGPGTRLTVT.

The chain links TRBV7-6 to TRBJ2-1, with D possibly matching TRBD1 (5 bases). The CDR3 runs to 15 residues. Per germline, CDR1 SGHVS and CDR2 FNYEAQ. V was shortened by 1 base and J by 4 bases, with 11 bases between the two germline ends. As DNA, the CDR3 is TGTGCCAGCAGCTTAGTGACAGACTCTTACAATGAGCAGTTCTTC. The encoded protein is CASSLVTDSYNEQFF.

This CDR3 is CASSLALQDTQYF. The CDR3 DNA reads as TGTGCCAGCAGCTTAGCGCTTCAGGATACGCAGTATTTT. This chain joins TRBV7-9 and TRBJ2-3; D gene unclear. The CDR3 totals 13 residues. Germline assignment: CDR1 SEHNR and CDR2 FQNEAQ (reference sequence). V dropped 0 bases and J dropped 6 bases, with 7 bases sitting between them.

J is TRBJ2-7 and V is TRBV5-1; D may correspond to TRBD1 or TRBD2 (5 bases each). Germline CDR1 SGHRS, CDR2 YFSETQ. V was clipped by 8 bases and J by 1 base, with 19 bases between them. The CDR3 loop spans 15 amino acids. The CDR3 here is CARPGPGPRSYEQYF. The CDR3 DNA follows: TGCGCCAGGCCCGGCCCGGGACCACGTTCCTACGAGCAGTACTTC.

This sequence joins TRBV6-7 and TRBJ1-1, with 9 positions matching TRBD1. TRBV6-7 is designated an ORF whose function remains uncertain. The CDR3 contains 15 residues. Trimming removed 0 bases from V and 4 bases from J; junction bases left unmatched: 3. CDR3 in amino acids: CASSYSGQGGTEAFF. The DNA of the CDR3 is TGTGCCAGCAGTTACTCGGGACAGGGAGGCACTGAAGCTTTCTTT.

This chain joins TRBV4-1 and TRBJ2-7; D gene unclear. The V end was cut by 3 bases, the J end by 1 base, with 13 bases between. The germline gives CDR1 MGHRA, CDR2 YSYEKL. This CDR3 spans 15 amino acids. CDR3 amino acids: CASSQADAVSYEQYF. The CDR3 DNA reads TGCGCCAGCAGCCAGGCGGATGCTGTTTCCTACGAGCAGTACTTC.

A word on this clone: Other DNA sequences within the sample encode an identical CDR3. CDR3 amino acids: CASSLSGGSGYTF. The CDR3 nucleotides read TGTGCCAGCAGTTTATCCGGGGGCAGTGGCTACACCTTC. J is TRBJ1-2 and V is TRBV27, with D tentatively TRBD1 (6 bases). The CDR3 is made up of 13 amino acids. Per the germline V gene, CDR1 is MNHEY and CDR2 is SMNVEV (reference sequence). Trimming stripped 0 bases from V and 7 bases from J, with 9 bases between.

As regards this clone: Additional DNA sequences in this sample encode the identical CDR3. V usage is TRBV30 and J usage is TRBJ1-3; D is undetermined. The ends were cut back, 1 base at V and 1 base at J, with 5 bases in the middle. Germline loops: CDR1 GTSNPN, CDR2 SVGIG (reference sequence). The CDR3 spans 13 residues. The CDR3 here is CAWSGGSGNTIYF. The CDR3 region has the DNA TGTGCCTGGAGTGGCGGATCTGGAAACACCATATATTTT.

This chain uses TRBV28 with TRBJ2-7; 8 nucleotides agree with TRBD2. The V gene end was trimmed by 3 bases and the J gene end by 5 bases; junction bases not matched to a gene: 9. Germline V gene data show CDR1 as MDHEN and CDR2 as SYDVKM. This CDR3 has 15 amino acids. CDR3 region: CASSFGRGLTDEQYF. The DNA of the CDR3 is TGTGCCAGCAGTTTCGGGAGGGGGTTAACAGACGAGCAGTACTTC.

The V call is TRBV11-2, the J call TRBJ1-2; maybe TRBD1 (6 bases). V was trimmed by 4 bases and J by 3 bases, leaving 15 bases between them. The CDR3 is 15 amino acids. In germline, CDR1 is SGHAT, CDR2 FQNNGV. This CDR3 reads CASSSSPGTYYGYTF. The CDR3 DNA reads as TGTGCCAGCAGCTCGAGTCCCGGGACATACTATGGCTACACCTTC. The full variable domain, rest sourced from reference TRBV11-2 and TRBJ1-2, is EAGVAQSPRYKIIEKRQSVAFWCNPISGHATLYWYQQILGQGPKLLIQFQNNGVVDDSQLPKDRFSAERLKGVDSTLKIQPAKLEDSAVYLCASSSSPGTYYGYTFGSGTRLTVV.

Remarks on this clone: Other DNA sequences in the same sample also yield this CDR3. The genes are TRBV27 and TRBJ2-7; 9 positions match TRBD1. V shed 6 bases, J shed 3 bases, and the junction held 6 bases outside the gene matches. Looked up from germline, CDR1 is MNHEY and CDR2 is SMNVEV (reference sequence). The length of the CDR3 is 14 residues. CDR3 bases: TGTGCCAGCAGCCCGACGGGACAGGGCTACGAGCAGTACTTC. It codes for CASSPTGQGYEQYF.

The gene calls are TRBV7-6 and TRBJ1-3; no clear D. CDR1 and CDR2 from the germline V gene are SGHVS and FNYEAQ. V was clipped by 2 bases and J by 0 bases, with 5 bases between them. The CDR3 totals 14 residues. CDR3 sequence: CASSLSGSGNTIYF. In DNA, the CDR3 is TGTGCCAGCAGCTTATCAGGCTCTGGAAACACCATATATTTT.

The chain uses TRBV14 and TRBJ2-7; D unresolved. V was clipped by 2 bases and J by 2 bases, with 13 bases between them. The CDR3 loop spans 15 amino acids. Per germline, CDR1 SGHDN and CDR2 FVKESK. Here the CDR3 reads CASSQFRDLPYEQYF. As DNA, the CDR3 is TGTGCCAGCAGCCAATTCAGAGATCTTCCCTACGAGCAGTACTTC.

This chain links TRBV15 with TRBJ1-5; a weak D match, TRBD1 (5 bases). Trimming left V 3 bases short and J 0 bases short, with 9 bases between. The CDR3 totals 15 residues. CDR1 and CDR2 (germline): LNHNV, YYDKDF (reference sequence). Here the CDR3 DNA reads TGTGCCACCAGCAGTGGGGCTCTTAGCAATCAGCCCCAGCATTTT. Protein sequence: CATSSGALSNQPQHF.